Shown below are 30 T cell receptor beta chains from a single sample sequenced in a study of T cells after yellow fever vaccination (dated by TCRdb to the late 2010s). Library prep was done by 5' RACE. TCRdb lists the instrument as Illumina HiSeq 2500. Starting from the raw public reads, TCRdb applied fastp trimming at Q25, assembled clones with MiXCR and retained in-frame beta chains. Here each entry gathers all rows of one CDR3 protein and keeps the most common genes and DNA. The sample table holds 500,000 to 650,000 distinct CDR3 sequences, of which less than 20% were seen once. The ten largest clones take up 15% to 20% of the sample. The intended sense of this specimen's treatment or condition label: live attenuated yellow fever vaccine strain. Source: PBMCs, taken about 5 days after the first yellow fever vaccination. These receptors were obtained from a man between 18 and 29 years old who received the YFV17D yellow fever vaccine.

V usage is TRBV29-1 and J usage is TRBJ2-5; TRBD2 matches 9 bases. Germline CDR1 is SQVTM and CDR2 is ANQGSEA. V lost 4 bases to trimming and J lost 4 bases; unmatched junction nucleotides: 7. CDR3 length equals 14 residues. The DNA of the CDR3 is TGCAGCGTTGCGGGCGGGGGGGCCAGAGAGACCCAGTACTTC. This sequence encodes CSVAGGGARETQYF.

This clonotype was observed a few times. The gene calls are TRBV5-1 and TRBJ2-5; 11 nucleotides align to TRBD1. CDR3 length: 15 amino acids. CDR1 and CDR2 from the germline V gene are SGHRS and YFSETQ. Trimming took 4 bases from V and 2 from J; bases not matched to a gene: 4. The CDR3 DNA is TGCGCCAGCAGCATTGGGACAGGGGGGCAAGAGACCCAGTACTTC. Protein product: CASSIGTGGQETQYF.

The CDR3 is CASSQAIGTGGFSPLHF. CDR3 in DNA: TGCGCCAGCAGCCAGGCAATTGGGACAGGGGGCTTCTCACCCCTCCACTTT. The chain has TRBV4-3 and TRBJ1-6; 12 nucleotides agree with TRBD1. Trimming cost V 3 bases and J 10 bases; bases outside gene matches: 10. CDR3 length: 17 amino acids. CDR1 is LGHNA, CDR2 YSLEER, per germline.

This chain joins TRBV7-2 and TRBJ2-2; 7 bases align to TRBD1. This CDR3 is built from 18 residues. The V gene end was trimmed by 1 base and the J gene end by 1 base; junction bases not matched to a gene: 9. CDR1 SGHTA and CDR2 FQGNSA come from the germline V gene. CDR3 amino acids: CASSLGPPAGGNTGELFF. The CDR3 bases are TGTGCCAGCAGCTTAGGGCCCCCGGCAGGGGGGAACACCGGGGAGCTGTTTTTT.

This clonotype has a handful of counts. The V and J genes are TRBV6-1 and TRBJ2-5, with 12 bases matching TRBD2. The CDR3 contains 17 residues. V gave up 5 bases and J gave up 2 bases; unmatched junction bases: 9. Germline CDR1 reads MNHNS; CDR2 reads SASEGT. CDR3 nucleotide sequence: TGTGCCAGCAGTCCCACCTGGACTAGCGGGGAGCAAGAGACCCAGTACTTC. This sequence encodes CASSPTWTSGEQETQYF.

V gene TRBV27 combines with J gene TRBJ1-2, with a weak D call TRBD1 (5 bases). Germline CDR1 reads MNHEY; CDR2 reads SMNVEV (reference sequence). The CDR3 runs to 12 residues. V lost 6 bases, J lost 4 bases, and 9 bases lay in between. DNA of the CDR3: TGTGCCAGCAGAGGGGCGTTCTATGGCTACACCTTC. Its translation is CASRGAFYGYTF.

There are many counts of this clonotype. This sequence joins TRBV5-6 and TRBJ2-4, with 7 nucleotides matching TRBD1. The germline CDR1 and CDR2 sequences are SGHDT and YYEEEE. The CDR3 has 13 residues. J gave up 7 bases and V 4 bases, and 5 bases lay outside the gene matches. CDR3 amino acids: CASSLDRANIQYF. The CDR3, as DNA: TGTGCCAGCAGCCTAGACAGGGCGAACATTCAGTACTTC.

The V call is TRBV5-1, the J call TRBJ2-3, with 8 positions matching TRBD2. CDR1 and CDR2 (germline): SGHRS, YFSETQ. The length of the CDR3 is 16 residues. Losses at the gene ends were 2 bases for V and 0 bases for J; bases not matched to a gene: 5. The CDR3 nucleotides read TGCGCCAGCAGCTTTTCAGCGGGGGCTAGCACAGATACGCAGTATTTT. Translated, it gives CASSFSAGASTDTQYF. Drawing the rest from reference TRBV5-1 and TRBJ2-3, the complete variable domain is KAGVTQTPRYLIKTRGQQVTLSCSPISGHRSVSWYQQTPGQGLQFLFEYFSETQRNKGNFPGRFSGRQFSNSRSEMNVSTLELGDSALYLCASSFSAGASTDTQYFGPGTRLTVL.

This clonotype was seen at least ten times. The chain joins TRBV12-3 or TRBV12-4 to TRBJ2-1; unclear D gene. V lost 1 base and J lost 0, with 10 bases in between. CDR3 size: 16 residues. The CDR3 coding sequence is TGTGCCAGCAGTTTAGGGCAGCTGAGCTCCTACAATGAGCAGTTCTTC. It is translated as CASSLGQLSSYNEQFF.

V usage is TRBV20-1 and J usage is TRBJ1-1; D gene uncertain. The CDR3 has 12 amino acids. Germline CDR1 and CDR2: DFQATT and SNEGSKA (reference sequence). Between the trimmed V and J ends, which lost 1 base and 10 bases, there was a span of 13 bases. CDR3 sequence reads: CSARGAGMRAFF. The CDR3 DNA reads TGCAGTGCTAGAGGGGCTGGGATGAGAGCTTTCTTT.

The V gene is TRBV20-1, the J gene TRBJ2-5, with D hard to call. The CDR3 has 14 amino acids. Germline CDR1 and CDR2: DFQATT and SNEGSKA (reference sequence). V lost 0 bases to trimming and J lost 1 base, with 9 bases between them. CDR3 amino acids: CSARDARSQETQYF. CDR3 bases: TGCAGTGCTAGAGATGCCAGGAGCCAAGAGACCCAGTACTTC.

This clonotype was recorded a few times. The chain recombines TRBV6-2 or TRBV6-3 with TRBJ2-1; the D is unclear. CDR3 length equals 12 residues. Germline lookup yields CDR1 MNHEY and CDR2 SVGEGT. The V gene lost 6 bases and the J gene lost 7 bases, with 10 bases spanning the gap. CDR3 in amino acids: CASRHTRNEQFF. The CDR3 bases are TGTGCCAGCAGGCATACAAGAAATGAGCAGTTCTTC.

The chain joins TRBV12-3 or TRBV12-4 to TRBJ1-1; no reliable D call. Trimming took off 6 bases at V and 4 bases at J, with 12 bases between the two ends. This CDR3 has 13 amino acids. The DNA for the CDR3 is TGTGCCAGCAGCCCCACAGTAGGCACTGAAGCTTTCTTT. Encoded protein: CASSPTVGTEAFF.

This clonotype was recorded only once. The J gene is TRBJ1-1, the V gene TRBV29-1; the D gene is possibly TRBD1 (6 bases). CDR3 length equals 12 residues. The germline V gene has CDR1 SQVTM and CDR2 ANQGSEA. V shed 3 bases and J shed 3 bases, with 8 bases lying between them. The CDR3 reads CSVEGADTEAFF. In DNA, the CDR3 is TGCAGCGTTGAGGGGGCTGACACTGAAGCTTTCTTT.

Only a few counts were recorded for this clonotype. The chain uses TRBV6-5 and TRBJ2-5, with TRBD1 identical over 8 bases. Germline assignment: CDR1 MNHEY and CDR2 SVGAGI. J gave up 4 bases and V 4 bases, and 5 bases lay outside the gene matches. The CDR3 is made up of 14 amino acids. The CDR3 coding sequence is TGTGCCAGCAGTTTAAGGACAGGGCGAGAGACCCAGTACTTC. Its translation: CASSLRTGRETQYF.

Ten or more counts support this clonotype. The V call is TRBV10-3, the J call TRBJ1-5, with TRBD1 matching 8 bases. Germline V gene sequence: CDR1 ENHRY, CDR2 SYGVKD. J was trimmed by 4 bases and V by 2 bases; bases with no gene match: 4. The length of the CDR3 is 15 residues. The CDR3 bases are TGTGCCATCAGTGAGCCGGGACAGGATAATCAGCCCCAGCATTTT. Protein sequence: CAISEPGQDNQPQHF.

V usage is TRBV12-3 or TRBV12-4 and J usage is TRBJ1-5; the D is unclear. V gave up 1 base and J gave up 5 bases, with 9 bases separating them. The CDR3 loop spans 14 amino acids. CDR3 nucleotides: TGTGCCAGCAGTTTAGGTTCCAGAGATCAGCCCCAGCATTTT. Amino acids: CASSLGSRDQPQHF.

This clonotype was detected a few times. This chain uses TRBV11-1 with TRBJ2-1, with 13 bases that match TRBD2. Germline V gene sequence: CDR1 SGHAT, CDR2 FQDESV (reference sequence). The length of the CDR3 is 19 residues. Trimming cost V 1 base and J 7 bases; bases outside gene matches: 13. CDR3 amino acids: CASSLVVVTSGGNVNEQFF. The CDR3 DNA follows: TGTGCCAGCAGCTTAGTAGTGGTGACTAGCGGGGGGAATGTGAATGAGCAGTTCTTC.

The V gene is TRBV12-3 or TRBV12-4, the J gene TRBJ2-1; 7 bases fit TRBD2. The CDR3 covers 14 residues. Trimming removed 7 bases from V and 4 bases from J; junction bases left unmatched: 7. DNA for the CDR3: TGTGCCAGCAATCTAGCGGACATGTACAATGAGCAGTTCTTC. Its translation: CASNLADMYNEQFF.

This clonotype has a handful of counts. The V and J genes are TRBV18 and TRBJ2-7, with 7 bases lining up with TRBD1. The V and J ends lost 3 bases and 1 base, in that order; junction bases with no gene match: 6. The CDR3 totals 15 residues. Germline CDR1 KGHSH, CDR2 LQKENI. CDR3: CASSPSGQASYEQYV. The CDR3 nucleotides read TGTGCCAGCTCACCCTCCGGACAGGCTTCCTACGAGCAGTACGTC.

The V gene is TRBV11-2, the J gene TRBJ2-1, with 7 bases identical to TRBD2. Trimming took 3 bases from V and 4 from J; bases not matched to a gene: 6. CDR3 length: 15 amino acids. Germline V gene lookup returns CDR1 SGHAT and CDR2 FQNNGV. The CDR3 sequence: CASSFLADPYNEQFF. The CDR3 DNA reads TGTGCCAGCAGCTTCCTAGCGGACCCTTACAATGAGCAGTTCTTC.

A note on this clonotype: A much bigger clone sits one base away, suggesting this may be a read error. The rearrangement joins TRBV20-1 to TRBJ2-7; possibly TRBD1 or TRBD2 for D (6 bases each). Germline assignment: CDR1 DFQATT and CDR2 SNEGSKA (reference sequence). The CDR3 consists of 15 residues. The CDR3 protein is CCASASGGGSYEQYF. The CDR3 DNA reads TGCTGTGCTAGTGCTTCAGGAGGGGGCTCCTACGAGCAGTACTTC.

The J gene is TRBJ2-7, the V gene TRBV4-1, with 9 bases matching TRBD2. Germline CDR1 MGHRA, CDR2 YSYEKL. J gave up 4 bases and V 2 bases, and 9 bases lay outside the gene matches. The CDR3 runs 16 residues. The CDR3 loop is CASSQFGTSRKYEQYF. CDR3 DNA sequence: TGCGCCAGCAGCCAATTCGGGACTAGCAGAAAGTACGAGCAGTACTTC.

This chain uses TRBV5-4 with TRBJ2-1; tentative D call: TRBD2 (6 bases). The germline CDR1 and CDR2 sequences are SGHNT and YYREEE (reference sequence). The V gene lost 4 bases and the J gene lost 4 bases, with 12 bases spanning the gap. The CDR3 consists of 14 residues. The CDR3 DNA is TGTGCCAGCAGCGGAGGGCCACCTTACAATGAGCAGTTCTTC. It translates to CASSGGPPYNEQFF.

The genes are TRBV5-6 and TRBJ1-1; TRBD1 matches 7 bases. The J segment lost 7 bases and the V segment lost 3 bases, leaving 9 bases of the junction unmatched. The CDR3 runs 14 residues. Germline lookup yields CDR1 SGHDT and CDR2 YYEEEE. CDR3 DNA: TGTGCCAGCAGCTCCCTGACAGGGATGGGTGAAGCTTTCTTT. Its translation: CASSSLTGMGEAFF.

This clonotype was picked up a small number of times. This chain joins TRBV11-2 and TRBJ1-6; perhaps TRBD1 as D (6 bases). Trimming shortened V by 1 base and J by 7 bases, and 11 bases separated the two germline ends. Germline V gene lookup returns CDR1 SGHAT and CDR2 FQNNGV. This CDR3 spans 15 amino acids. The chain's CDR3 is CASSLVVQGNSPLHF. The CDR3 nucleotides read TGTGCCAGCAGCTTAGTGGTTCAGGGGAATTCACCCCTCCACTTT.

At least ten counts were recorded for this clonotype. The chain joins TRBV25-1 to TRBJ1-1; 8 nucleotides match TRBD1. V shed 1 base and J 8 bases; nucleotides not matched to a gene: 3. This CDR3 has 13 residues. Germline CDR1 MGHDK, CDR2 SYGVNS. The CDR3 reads CASSEWGQEEAFF. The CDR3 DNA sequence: TGTGCCAGCAGTGAATGGGGACAGGAAGAAGCTTTCTTT.

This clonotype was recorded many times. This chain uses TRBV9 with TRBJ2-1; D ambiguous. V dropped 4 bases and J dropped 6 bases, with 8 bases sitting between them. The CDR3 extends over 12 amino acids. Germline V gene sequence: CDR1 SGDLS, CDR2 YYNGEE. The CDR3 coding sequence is TGTGCCAGCAGCTCAGGTGGCAATGAGCAGTTCTTC. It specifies CASSSGGNEQFF.

CDR3 sequence reads: CSVLPGGSTEAFF. The CDR3, as DNA: TGCAGCGTTCTTCCCGGGGGGAGCACTGAAGCTTTCTTT. The chain joins TRBV29-1 to TRBJ1-1; possible D gene TRBD1, 5 bases. Germline CDR1 and CDR2: SQVTM and ANQGSEA. This CDR3 has 13 residues. V lost 5 bases and J lost 4, with 14 bases in between.

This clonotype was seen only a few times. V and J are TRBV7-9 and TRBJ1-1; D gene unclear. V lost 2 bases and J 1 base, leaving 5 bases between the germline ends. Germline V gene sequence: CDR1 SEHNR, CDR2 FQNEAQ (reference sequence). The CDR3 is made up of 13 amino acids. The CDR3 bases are TGTGCCAGCAGCTTAAGATGGAACACTGAAGCTTTCTTT. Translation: CASSLRWNTEAFF.